The 28 T cell receptor beta chains below were found in one sample sequenced in a study of T cells after yellow fever vaccination. TCRdb recomputed calls from the 5' RACE reads with MiXCR, one row per CDR3 protein. The sample lists some 350,000 distinct CDR3 sequences; roughly 12% were seen once. This specimen was PBMCs, taken on the day of the first yellow fever vaccination. These receptors were obtained from a man aged 18 to 29 who received the YFV17D yellow fever vaccine.

This clonotype was observed a handful of times. CDR3 amino acids: CASSYRAGQYNEQFF. CDR3 nucleotides: TGTGCCAGCAGTTACCGGGCAGGACAATACAATGAGCAGTTCTTC. The J gene is TRBJ2-1, the V gene TRBV6-5; a weak D match, TRBD1 (5 bases). This CDR3 is built from 15 residues. CDR1 is MNHEY, CDR2 SVGAGI, per germline. Trimming removed 2 bases at V and 4 bases at J, with 12 bases between.

The chain uses TRBV6-4 and TRBJ2-2; TRBD1 matches at 9 bases. In germline, CDR1 is MRHNA, CDR2 SNTAGT. The junction had 2 bases not matched to a gene; V was cut back by 3 bases and J by 6 bases. This CDR3 is 14 amino acids long. The CDR3 sequence is CASSEQGASGELFF. CDR3 DNA sequence: TGTGCCAGCAGTGAACAGGGGGCTTCCGGGGAGCTGTTTTTT.

This clonotype was seen only a few times. The chain uses TRBV4-2 and TRBJ2-1; a possible D gene is TRBD2 (6 bases). The CDR3 loop spans 15 amino acids. Trimming took off 2 bases at V and 4 bases at J, with 12 bases between the two ends. Germline values: CDR1 LGHNA, CDR2 YNFKEQ. The CDR3, as DNA: TGTGCCAGCAGCCAATCCGGGACTCAATACAATGAGCAGTTCTTC. It translates to CASSQSGTQYNEQFF.

The rearrangement joins TRBV10-3 to TRBJ2-7; 9 bases agree with TRBD1. Germline V CDR1 and CDR2: ENHRY, SYGVKD. This CDR3 is built from 12 residues. V was pared by 10 bases and J by 7 bases, with 8 bases of the junction left unmatched. CDR3 nucleotide sequence: TGTGCCACGGGACAGGGTGGTTCGGAGCAGTACTTC. It encodes CATGQGGSEQYF.

The chain uses TRBV6-2 or TRBV6-3 and TRBJ1-4; no definite D call. Trimming removed 5 bases at V and 8 bases at J, with 12 bases between. This CDR3 has 13 residues. Germline assignment: CDR1 MNHEY and CDR2 SVGEGT. The CDR3 loop reads CASSQGRFEKLFF. The CDR3 DNA reads as TGTGCCAGCAGTCAAGGACGGTTCGAAAAACTGTTTTTT.

This clonotype occurred a few times. The V and J genes are TRBV5-1 and TRBJ1-1; unclear D gene. In germline, CDR1 is SGHRS, CDR2 YFSETQ. The CDR3 spans 14 residues. The V gene lost 2 bases and the J gene lost 0 bases, with 8 bases spanning the gap. The CDR3 loop reads CASSFDGMNTEAFF. The CDR3 nucleotides read TGCGCCAGCAGCTTTGACGGGATGAACACTGAAGCTTTCTTT.

This clonotype was counted only a few times. The rearrangement joins TRBV5-1 to TRBJ2-2; D perhaps matches TRBD2 (5 bases). V was cut by 4 bases and J by 6 bases, with 13 bases left in between. CDR3 length: 14 amino acids. CDR1 and CDR2 from the germline V gene are SGHRS and YFSETQ. CDR3 amino acids: CASSQPTSSGELFF. The CDR3 DNA is TGCGCCAGCAGCCAACCTACTAGTTCCGGGGAGCTGTTTTTT.

The chain employs TRBV4-2 and TRBJ2-5; D uncertain. Germline CDR1 reads LGHNA; CDR2 reads YNFKEQ. Trimming pared 0 bases from V and 4 bases from J, leaving 3 bases between. The CDR3 totals 12 residues. CDR3 in amino acids: CASSQDTETQYF. The CDR3 bases are TGTGCCAGCAGCCAAGATACAGAGACCCAGTACTTC.

V is TRBV6-1 and J is TRBJ2-2, with 14 bases lining up with TRBD2. The germline V gene encodes CDR1 MNHNS and CDR2 SASEGT. V trimming: 9 bases; J trimming: 5 bases; junction bases outside the gene matches: 2. The CDR3 is 14 residues long. CDR3 sequence (DNA): TGTGCCAGTGGACTAGCGGGGGGAACCGGGGAGCTGTTTTTT. Translated, it gives CASGLAGGTGELFF.

This sequence joins TRBV12-3 or TRBV12-4 and TRBJ2-4; 15 bases are a match to TRBD2. This CDR3 is 16 amino acids long. Trimming at V came to 5 bases and at J to 9 bases, leaving 8 bases not matched to a gene. CDR3 amino acids: CASSLGLAGGHGIQYF. The CDR3 DNA is TGTGCCAGCAGTCTAGGACTAGCGGGGGGGCATGGCATTCAGTACTTC.

The V call is TRBV4-1, the J call TRBJ2-1, with D maybe TRBD2 (5 bases). The CDR3 loop spans 17 amino acids. Trimming pared 0 bases from V and 5 bases from J, leaving 17 bases between. Germline loops: CDR1 MGHRA, CDR2 YSYEKL. CDR3 DNA: TGCGCCAGCAGCCAAGATGTTCGCACTAGTCGTCACAATGAGCAGTTCTTC. Protein: CASSQDVRTSRHNEQFF.

The chain combines TRBV12-3 or TRBV12-4 with TRBJ1-2, with D perhaps matching TRBD1 (5 bases). The V gene lost 2 bases and the J gene lost 8 bases, with 12 bases spanning the gap. There are 13 residues in the CDR3. DNA of the CDR3: TGTGCCAGCAGTTTATACGACAAGGGGGGCTACACCTTC. Protein product: CASSLYDKGGYTF.

This clonotype was seen a handful of times. The rearrangement joins TRBV7-2 to TRBJ2-3; 7 positions agree with TRBD2. Germline V lookup: CDR1 SGHTA, CDR2 FQGNSA. J was trimmed by 1 base and V by 5 bases; bases with no gene match: 6. The CDR3 sequence is 15 residues long. CDR3 sequence: CASSTGGYGTDTQYF. The CDR3 bases are TGTGCCAGCAGCACCGGGGGGTATGGCACAGATACGCAGTATTTT.

With regard to this clonotype: As the CDR3 is not closed by the conserved phenylalanine or tryptophan, this likely results from a read error. The CDR3 nucleotides are TGCAGTGCTGGTGAGCGGGGGAGCTACTATGGCTACACCTCC. This encodes CSAGERGSYYGYTS. The chain is built from TRBV20-1 and TRBJ1-2, with D perhaps TRBD1 (5 bases). This CDR3 spans 14 amino acids. CDR1 DFQATT and CDR2 SNEGSKA come from the germline V gene (reference sequence). The V end lost 5 bases, the J end lost 3 bases, and 16 bases lay between the germline ends.

The sample holds many counts of this clonotype. This sequence joins TRBV4-1 and TRBJ2-7; a weak D match, TRBD1 (6 bases). V was trimmed by 0 bases and J by 4 bases, leaving 7 bases between them. CDR3 length equals 13 residues. Germline CDR1 MGHRA, CDR2 YSYEKL. CDR3 nucleotides: TGCGCCAGCAGCCAAGATCAGGGGTACGAGCAGTACGTC. The encoded protein is CASSQDQGYEQYV.

V and J are TRBV19 and TRBJ1-2; 7 positions match TRBD1. The V gene end was trimmed by 7 bases and the J gene end by 3 bases; junction bases not matched to a gene: 2. Germline CDR1 reads LNHDA; CDR2 reads SQIVND (reference sequence). The length of the CDR3 is 12 residues. CDR3 DNA: TGTGCCAGTAATACAGGGGACTATGGCTACACCTTC. Protein: CASNTGDYGYTF. Based on the CDR3 plus reference TRBV19 and TRBJ1-2, the full variable domain is DGGITQSPKYLFRKEGQNVTLSCEQNLNHDAMYWYRQDPGQGLRLIYYSQIVNDFQKGDIAEGYSVSREKKESFPLTVTSAQKNPTAFYLCASNTGDYGYTFGSGTRLTVV.

The chain recombines TRBV11-2 with TRBJ2-2; the D gene could be TRBD1 or TRBD2 (6 bases each). The V and J ends lost 1 base and 6 bases respectively, with 12 bases between them. In germline, CDR1 is SGHAT, CDR2 FQNNGV. The CDR3 covers 15 residues. The CDR3 sequence is CASSLGGGGPGELFF. DNA for the CDR3: TGTGCCAGCAGCTTAGGCGGAGGGGGGCCCGGGGAGCTGTTTTTT.

This clonotype was seen once. This rearrangement joins TRBV7-2 to TRBJ1-2; D is perhaps TRBD1 (5 bases). V was shortened by 5 bases and J by 2 bases, with 15 bases between the two germline ends. Per germline, CDR1 SGHTA and CDR2 FQGNSA. The CDR3 spans 15 residues. CDR3 in amino acids: CASSEGRGVNYGYTF. In DNA form, the CDR3 reads TGTGCCAGCAGCGAAGGGCGAGGGGTCAACTATGGCTACACCTTC.

This clonotype was counted only a few times. The rearrangement joins TRBV18 to TRBJ2-5, with 8 bases identical to TRBD1. J gave up 6 bases and V 3 bases, and 15 bases lay outside the gene matches. This CDR3 has 17 amino acids. Germline V gene lookup returns CDR1 KGHSH and CDR2 LQKENI. The CDR3 protein is CASSPTRGRGLDQTQYF. DNA of the CDR3: TGTGCCAGCTCACCGACACGCGGCAGGGGGCTGGATCAGACCCAGTACTTC.

Only a few counts were recorded for this clonotype. The chain has TRBV4-2 and TRBJ2-1; D tentatively fits TRBD1 or TRBD2 (5 bases each). Germline V lookup: CDR1 LGHNA, CDR2 YNFKEQ. Trimming took off 2 bases at V and 2 bases at J, with 10 bases between the two ends. CDR3 length: 15 residues. The CDR3 loop is CASSQSWDAYNEQFF. In DNA, the CDR3 is TGTGCCAGCAGCCAAAGTTGGGACGCCTACAATGAGCAGTTCTTC.

This clonotype was seen more than once but under ten times. The chain couples TRBV7-2 to TRBJ2-3, with 10 bases identical to TRBD2. The length of the CDR3 is 17 residues. CDR1 is SGHTA and CDR2 is FQGNSA in the germline V gene. V was pared by 0 bases and J by 0 bases, with 3 bases of the junction left unmatched. CDR3 loop: CASSLALAGASTDTQYF. As DNA, the CDR3 is TGTGCCAGCAGCTTAGCGCTAGCGGGGGCCAGCACAGATACGCAGTATTTT.

This chain joins TRBV20-1 and TRBJ2-7; tentative D call: TRBD1 (5 bases). CDR3 length: 13 amino acids. V lost 0 bases and J 5 bases, leaving 11 bases between the germline ends. The germline V gene has CDR1 DFQATT and CDR2 SNEGSKA (reference sequence). CDR3 bases: TGCAGTGCTAGAGATACCAGGGATAACGAGCAGTACTTC. Translating gives CSARDTRDNEQYF.

This clonotype was seen only a few times. The gene calls are TRBV11-2 and TRBJ1-1, with a tentative D call TRBD1 (6 bases). This CDR3 has 18 amino acids. Trimming removed 4 bases at V and 4 bases at J, with 25 bases between. Germline-derived CDR1 and CDR2 are SGHAT and FQNNGV. Here the CDR3 DNA reads TGTGCCAGCAGCTACCTACCGAACCTAGGGGGGGCCGGCACTGAAGCTTTCTTT. As protein: CASSYLPNLGGAGTEAFF.

CDR3 loop: CASSLAAGARNEQFF. The CDR3, as DNA: TGTGCCAGCAGCTTAGCAGCAGGGGCGAGGAATGAGCAGTTCTTC. This sequence joins TRBV7-2 and TRBJ2-1; tentative D call: TRBD1 (6 bases). The CDR3 spans 15 residues. V was pared by 0 bases and J by 7 bases, with 13 bases between. Germline V CDR1 and CDR2: SGHTA, FQGNSA.

J is TRBJ2-5 and V is TRBV12-3 or TRBV12-4; D is ambiguous. CDR3 length: 11 amino acids. Deletions cut 7 bases from V and 2 bases from J, with 5 bases between. CDR3 nucleotides: TGTGCCAGCACCCAACAAGAGACCCAGTACTTC. Protein: CASTQQETQYF.

This clonotype came up a few times. The chain uses TRBV6-6 and TRBJ2-5, with TRBD2 matching 11 bases. CDR3 length: 12 residues. CDR1 is MNHNY, CDR2 SVGAGI, per germline (reference sequence). V lost 6 bases to trimming and J lost 8 bases; unmatched junction nucleotides: 2. CDR3 coding DNA: TGTGCCAGCAGGGGGACTAGCGGAACCCAGTACTTC. The encoded protein is CASRGTSGTQYF.

This clonotype was detected many times. The chain is built from TRBV5-1 and TRBJ2-6; D gene unclear. Germline CDR1 SGHRS, CDR2 YFSETQ. The V end lost 3 bases, the J end lost 4 bases, and 8 bases lay between the germline ends. This CDR3 is 14 amino acids long. The CDR3 protein is CASSWYSGANVLTF. CDR3 in DNA: TGCGCCAGCAGCTGGTACAGCGGGGCCAACGTCCTGACTTTC. The variable domain in full, completed from reference TRBV5-1 and TRBJ2-6, reads KAGVTQTPRYLIKTRGQQVTLSCSPISGHRSVSWYQQTPGQGLQFLFEYFSETQRNKGNFPGRFSGRQFSNSRSEMNVSTLELGDSALYLCASSWYSGANVLTFGAGSRLTVL.

This clonotype was observed a few times. V and J are TRBV7-3 and TRBJ2-1, with D perhaps matching TRBD2 (7 bases). Germline CDR1 and CDR2: SGHTA and FQGTGA. The length of the CDR3 is 13 residues. V was shortened by 5 bases and J by 10 bases, with 15 bases between the two germline ends. Here the CDR3 DNA reads TGTGCCAGCAGCCAGTCCGGGGGGCTGGAGCAGTTCTTC. Amino acid sequence: CASSQSGGLEQFF. Variable domain in full (rest from reference TRBV7-3 and TRBJ2-1): GAGVSQTPSNKVTEKGKYVELRCDPISGHTALYWYRQSLGQGPEFLIYFQGTGAADDSGLPNDRFFAVRPEGSVSTLKIQRTERGDSAVYLCASSQSGGLEQFFGPGTRLTVL.